This T cell receptor (beta chain) was sequenced in a study of cytomegalovirus exposure and HLA in healthy donors. The PCR was carried out with 60 Vbeta primers and 13 Jbeta primers. Here immunoSEQ multiplex PCR was the method, and the copy in TCRdb shows in-frame clones only, minus some. The sample shows some 150,000 clones, approximately 78% of them seen only once. Trimming took 6 bases from V and 3 from J, leaving 11 bases between them. The CDR3 sequence is 14 residues long. The V gene's germline CDR1 is MNHEY and CDR2 SVGAGI. The rearrangement links TRBV6-5 to TRBJ2-2; possible D gene TRBD1, 6 bases. The sequencing sample was made of PBMCs. This receptor was obtained from a male donor in good health and CMV-seronegative. The CDR3 here is CASSRNRDTGELFF. For the CDR3, the DNA is TGTGCCAGCAGCCGAAACAGGGACACCGGGGAGCTGTTTTTT.